The rows below give T cell receptor beta chains drawn from one sample of a study of cytomegalovirus exposure and HLA in healthy donors. Method: immunoSEQ multiplex PCR; TCRdb's copy keeps in-frame clones and lacks some. The data show about 150,000 clones, 80% seen once. Material: PBMCs. The receptor source for this set is a man under 40 in good health and CMV-seropositive. Each CDR3 is given with its conserved first and last residue. The order of the fields is D gene, clone size, V gene, J gene, CDR3 protein, CDR3 DNA. The D gene is left open where the match is weak. Clone size is stated in some rows and not others, as once, few, many or a class when expanded.

>NA|NA|TRBV5-1|TRBJ2-3
CASSETTDTQYF
TGCGCCAGCAGCGAAACAACAGATACGCAGTATTTT
>NA|few|TRBV5-6|TRBJ2-5
CASSLRVGQETQYF
TGTGCCAGCAGCTTGCGGGTAGGCCAAGAGACCCAGTACTTC
>NA|NA|TRBV11-2|TRBJ1-3
CASSLTGLPGNTIYF
TGTGCCAGCAGCTTAACTGGACTTCCTGGAAACACCATATATTTT
>TRBD1|NA|TRBV27|TRBJ1-3
CASSSWGQGPGNTIYF
TGTGCCAGCAGTTCTTGGGGACAGGGCCCTGGAAACACCATATATTTT
>NA|NA|TRBV7-2|TRBJ1-2
CASSLGLGTSEGYTF
TGTGCCAGCAGCTTAGGGTTAGGGACAAGTGAGGGCTACACCTTC
>NA|NA|TRBV19|TRBJ2-7
CASSFAYEQYF
TGTGCCAGTAGTTTCGCCTACGAGCAGTACTTC
>NA|NA|TRBV4-3|TRBJ1-6
CASSQDFGQRVRPLHF
TGCGCCAGCAGCCAAGATTTTGGACAAAGGGTACGACCCCTCCACTTT
>TRBD1|NA|TRBV6-5|TRBJ2-4
CASSYGQGSNIQYF
TGTGCCAGCAGTTATGGACAGGGGTCGAACATTCAGTACTTC
>TRBD1|NA|TRBV6-5|TRBJ1-1
CASSYTGGNTEAFF
TGTGCCAGCAGTTACACAGGGGGGAACACTGAAGCTTTCTTT
>TRBD1|NA|TRBV5-1|TRBJ1-2
CASSLGGQGMIRYGYTF
TGCGCCAGCAGCTTGGGGGGACAGGGAATGATCCGCTATGGCTACACCTTC
>NA|NA|TRBV28|TRBJ2-4
CASSAPGAKNIQYF
TGTGCCAGCAGTGCCCCAGGGGCCAAAAACATTCAGTACTTC
>NA|NA|TRBV6-4|TRBJ2-1
CASGGPNYNEQFF
TGTGCCAGTGGAGGCCCAAACTACAATGAGCAGTTCTTC